This T cell receptor (beta chain) was observed in a study of blood T cells in healthy people across ages. A word on this clonotype: This may come from a read error, since a much larger clone is one base off.

Germline V CDR1 and CDR2: LNHNV, YYDKDF (reference sequence). CDR3 length equals 14 residues. Through a sample-barcoded 5' primer and a J-beta primer mix, a second PCR was run for roughly 7 to 11 cycles. Through a template-switch adaptor with 12 random nucleotides, each cDNA molecule received a tag. MiXCR, run by TCRdb on the 5' RACE reads, gives a single entry per CDR3 protein. The sample holds about 930,000 distinct CDR3 sequences, under 35% seen once. This sample also appeared in a second study, on T cells of mothers and their children. That work adds: Biologically related mothers and children overlapped slightly more than unrelated pairs, a non-significant difference.

This clonotype was obtained from a woman in her thirties or forties in good health. The V gene is TRBV15, the J gene TRBJ2-1; D may be TRBD1 (5 bases). The specimen sequenced was blood. CDR3 in amino acids: CATGRGRGLYEQFF. CDR3 bases: TGTGCCACCGGCAGAGGTAGGGGATTATATGAGCAGTTCTTC.